This T cell receptor beta chain was captured by sequencing in a study of OX40 agonist ivuxolimab in advanced cancers. Study at large: The diagnoses of dose-escalation patients were hepatocellular carcinoma, melanoma, renal cell or head and neck cancer. A partial response was reached by three patients: one with hepatocellular carcinoma and two with cutaneous melanoma. Broader study findings: Expanded clones belonging to CD8+ T cells outnumbered, on average, those of CD4+.

Anyone with autoimmune disease history or systemic immunosuppression was excluded. TCRdb's copy holds only in-frame clones and misses some; the assay was immunoSEQ multiplex PCR. Here the sample spans about 52,000 clones, about 85% being singletons. This CDR3 is 14 amino acids long. Germline V gives CDR1 SEHNR, CDR2 FQNEAQ (reference sequence). V lost 5 bases and J lost 2, with 11 bases in between. In regard to this clone: Its matching antigen is unknown.

The chain links TRBV7-9 to TRBJ2-3, with D maybe TRBD1 (6 bases). The TCR was taken from an adult with an advanced solid tumor such as melanoma, head and neck, liver or kidney cancer. The sample was CD4+ or CD8+ T cells sorted from blood, taken in a trial of the OX40 agonist ivuxolimab. CDR3 sequence (DNA): TGTGCCAGCAGCGCCGGACAGTTCACAGATACGCAGTATTTT. Translated, it gives CASSAGQFTDTQYF.